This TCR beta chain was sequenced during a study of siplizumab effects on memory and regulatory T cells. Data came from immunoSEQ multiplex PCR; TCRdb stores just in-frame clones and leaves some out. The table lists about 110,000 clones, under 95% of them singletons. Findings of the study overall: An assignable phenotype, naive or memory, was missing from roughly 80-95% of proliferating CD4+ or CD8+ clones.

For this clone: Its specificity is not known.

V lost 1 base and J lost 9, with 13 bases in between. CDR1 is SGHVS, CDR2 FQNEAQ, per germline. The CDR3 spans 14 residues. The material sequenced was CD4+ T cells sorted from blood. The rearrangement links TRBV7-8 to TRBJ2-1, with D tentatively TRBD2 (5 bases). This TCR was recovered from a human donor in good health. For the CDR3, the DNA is TGTGCCAGCAGCTTAGGGACTCCCCTAGGTGAGCAGTTCTTC. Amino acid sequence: CASSLGTPLGEQFF.